These 17 T cell receptor beta chains share one sample of origin, sequenced in a study of blood T cell repertoires in COVID-19. The method was immunoSEQ multiplex PCR; TCRdb's version includes in-frame clones alone and lacks a portion of them. The sample consists of roughly 150,000 clones, over 70% of them appearing once. The sample taken for sequencing was PBMCs or T cells enriched from blood (not recorded which). Receptors originate from a man aged 70-80 years who had been exposed to COVID-19.

The chain recombines TRBV9 with TRBJ1-4; D might be TRBD1 (5 bases). Trimming cost V 4 bases and J 8 bases, with 18 bases left between them. Germline CDR1 and CDR2: SGDLS and YYNGEE. CDR3 length: 15 amino acids. CDR3 sequence reads: CASSPRGFQTEKLFF. In DNA form, the CDR3 reads TGTGCCAGCAGCCCTAGGGGCTTCCAAACGGAAAAACTGTTTTTT.

The V call is TRBV9, the J call TRBJ2-4; 8 bases align to TRBD1. Trimming at V came to 7 bases and at J to 3 bases, leaving 6 bases not matched to a gene. The CDR3 spans 14 residues. Germline CDR1 and CDR2: SGDLS and YYNGEE. CDR3 protein: CASGRGLGKNIQYF. The DNA for the CDR3 is TGTGCCAGCGGCAGGGGGCTGGGCAAAAACATTCAGTACTTC.

The genes are TRBV28 and TRBJ2-6, with D possibly TRBD2 on 5 matching bases. V lost 6 bases to trimming and J lost 0 bases, with 21 bases between them. Germline assignment: CDR1 MDHEN and CDR2 SYDVKM. CDR3 length equals 19 residues. CDR3 sequence: CASSLLLGVASSGANVLTF. Written as DNA, the CDR3 is TGTGCCAGCAGCCTTCTCCTGGGAGTCGCTAGCTCTGGGGCCAACGTCCTGACTTTC.

This clone was seen a few times. This chain links TRBV5-1 with TRBJ2-2; the match to TRBD1 covers 7 bases. Germline CDR1 reads SGHRS; CDR2 reads YFSETQ. Trimming at V came to 2 bases and at J to 5 bases, leaving 9 bases not matched to a gene. There are 16 residues in the CDR3. This CDR3 reads CASSLHTGARTGELFF. Written as DNA, the CDR3 is TGCGCCAGCAGCTTACACACAGGGGCGCGGACCGGGGAGCTGTTTTTT.

This chain joins TRBV6-6 and TRBJ2-2; 9 bases line up with TRBD1. CDR1 MNHNY and CDR2 SVGAGI come from the germline V gene (reference sequence). The trim removed 5 bases at V and 6 bases at J, leaving 10 bases unmatched. There are 16 residues in the CDR3. The CDR3 loop is CASSPPGQGGAGELFF. The DNA for the CDR3 is TGTGCCAGCAGTCCTCCGGGACAGGGTGGTGCCGGGGAGCTGTTTTTT.

V and J are TRBV4-2 and TRBJ1-4; TRBD1 is a possible D gene (6 bases). This CDR3 spans 14 amino acids. Germline lookup yields CDR1 LGHNA and CDR2 YNFKEQ. V lost 6 bases and J lost 6, with 14 bases in between. The CDR3: CASRTEGGHEKLFF. In DNA, the CDR3 is TGTGCCAGCAGGACGGAGGGGGGGCATGAAAAACTGTTTTTT.

The J gene is TRBJ2-7, the V gene TRBV7-9; possibly TRBD1 for D (6 bases). The CDR3 has 12 amino acids. V was trimmed by 10 bases and J by 6 bases, leaving 16 bases between them. CDR1 is SEHNR, CDR2 FQNEAQ, per germline (reference sequence). The CDR3 region is CATAETGPEQYF. The DNA of the CDR3 is TGTGCCACCGCCGAAACAGGGCCCGAGCAGTACTTC.

V is TRBV5-1 and J is TRBJ1-2, with D uncertain. The CDR3 is 14 amino acids. Per germline, CDR1 SGHRS and CDR2 YFSETQ. Trimming left V 3 bases short and J 1 base short, with 10 bases between. The CDR3 nucleotides read TGCGCCAGCAGCTGGTCTACAGATAACTATGGCTACACCTTC. Translating it yields CASSWSTDNYGYTF.

V usage is TRBV7-2 and J usage is TRBJ2-1, with 13 bases aligning to TRBD2. Per germline, CDR1 SGHTA and CDR2 FQGNSA. This CDR3 is built from 14 residues. The junction had 3 bases not matched to a gene; V was cut back by 6 bases and J by 7 bases. CDR3 sequence reads: CASRTSGGGNEQFF. DNA of the CDR3: TGTGCCAGCAGAACTAGCGGGGGGGGGAATGAGCAGTTCTTC. Full variable domain (rest looked up from reference TRBV7-2 and TRBJ2-1): GAGVSQSPSNKVTEKGKDVELRCDPISGHTALYWYRQSLGQGLEFLIYFQGNSAPDKSGLPSDRFSAERTGGSVSTLTIQRTQQEDSAVYLCASRTSGGGNEQFFGPGTRLTVL.

The CDR3 sequence: CAITAGLPYEQYF. In DNA, the CDR3 is TGTGCCATCACGGCGGGACTGCCCTACGAGCAGTACTTC. The V gene is TRBV10-3, the J gene TRBJ2-7; a possible D gene is TRBD2 (6 bases). The CDR3 length is 13 residues. Trimming removed 7 bases from V and 2 bases from J, with 12 bases in between. CDR1 is ENHRY, CDR2 SYGVKD, per germline.

This chain connects TRBV18 to TRBJ2-1; 12 positions agree with TRBD2. This CDR3 has 16 residues. V was clipped by 2 bases and J by 5 bases; unmatched bases: 4. Germline V gene sequence: CDR1 KGHSH, CDR2 LQKENI. CDR3: CASSPGGLAGHNEQFF. The DNA for the CDR3 is TGTGCCAGCTCACCAGGGGGACTAGCGGGTCACAATGAGCAGTTCTTC.

This clone has only a few counts. The chain joins TRBV11-2 to TRBJ2-3, with 8 bases matching TRBD2. V lost 5 bases and J lost 0; bases outside the gene matches: 4. The CDR3 sequence is 15 residues long. In germline, CDR1 is SGHAT, CDR2 FQNNGV. The CDR3 protein is CASSHVAGSTDTQYF. The CDR3 DNA is TGTGCCAGCAGCCATGTAGCGGGGAGCACAGATACGCAGTATTTT.

The chain uses TRBV15 and TRBJ2-7; 12 positions agree with TRBD2. In germline, CDR1 is LNHNV, CDR2 YYDKDF (reference sequence). The V and J ends lost 3 bases and 4 bases, in that order; junction bases with no gene match: 4. This CDR3 spans 15 amino acids. The CDR3 here is CATSRVTSGSYEQYF. The CDR3, as DNA: TGTGCCACCAGCAGGGTGACTAGCGGGAGTTACGAGCAGTACTTC.

The chain combines TRBV19 with TRBJ2-1; 8 bases map to TRBD1. The V gene end was trimmed by 11 bases and the J gene end by 0 bases; junction bases not matched to a gene: 6. CDR3 length: 14 residues. CDR1 and CDR2 (germline): LNHDA, SQIVND (reference sequence). For the CDR3, the DNA is TGTGCCTCAGGGGGCTGGAGCTCCTACAATGAGCAGTTCTTC. Encoded protein: CASGGWSSYNEQFF. The variable domain in full, with the rest retrieved from reference TRBV19 and TRBJ2-1, is DGGITQSPKYLFRKEGQNVTLSCEQNLNHDAMYWYRQDPGQGLRLIYYSQIVNDFQKGDIAEGYSVSREKKESFPLTVTSAQKNPTAFYLCASGGWSSYNEQFFGPGTRLTVL.

The V gene is TRBV28, the J gene TRBJ1-2; 7 bases are shared with TRBD1. The CDR3 sequence is 14 residues long. J was trimmed by 4 bases and V by 5 bases; bases with no gene match: 7. Germline-derived CDR1 and CDR2 are MDHEN and SYDVKM. The CDR3 loop reads CASSPGQLFYGYTF. CDR3 DNA: TGTGCCAGCAGTCCGGGACAGCTCTTCTATGGCTACACCTTC.

The chain is built from TRBV5-4 and TRBJ2-2, with a weak D call TRBD2 (6 bases). The V end was cut by 4 bases, the J end by 0 bases, with 16 bases between. The germline V gene encodes CDR1 SGHNT and CDR2 YYREEE (reference sequence). The CDR3 consists of 17 residues. This chain's CDR3 is CASSPLGGGANTGELFF. In DNA, the CDR3 is TGTGCCAGCAGCCCTCTGGGGGGAGGCGCGAACACCGGGGAGCTGTTTTTT.

The rearrangement uses TRBV5-6 and TRBJ2-7; 8 positions agree with TRBD1. The CDR3 sequence is 15 residues long. Germline CDR1 and CDR2: SGHDT and YYEEEE. Trimming at V came to 3 bases and at J to 5 bases, leaving 10 bases not matched to a gene. The DNA for the CDR3 is TGTGCCAGCAGCTACGTCGACAGGGGCACGCACGAGCAGTACTTC. Its translation: CASSYVDRGTHEQYF. The whole variable domain, filled in from reference TRBV5-6 and TRBJ2-7, reads DAGVTQSPTHLIKTRGQQVTLRCSPKSGHDTVSWYQQALGQGPQFIFQYYEEEERQRGNFPDRFSGHQFPNYSSELNVNALLLGDSALYLCASSYVDRGTHEQYFGPGTRLTVT.